Listed here are 18 T cell receptor beta chains from one sample, sequenced in a study of breast tumors, draining lymph nodes, adjacent tissues. From the multiplex PCR reads, TCRdb called clonotypes with MiXCR, one entry per CDR3 protein. The sample has roughly 49,000 distinct CDR3 sequences, roughly 39% seen once. The sequencing input was breast tumor tissue. The receptors stem from a female donor with breast cancer. Some clones in this sample may be carry-over from other donors' samples.

This clonotype was seen ten or more times. The genes are TRBV6-6 and TRBJ2-7, with 10 positions matching TRBD2. V lost 6 bases to trimming and J lost 2 bases; unmatched junction nucleotides: 7. CDR1 MNHNY and CDR2 SVGAGI come from the germline V gene (reference sequence). The CDR3 runs 15 residues. CDR3 protein: CASSRLAGATYEQYF. The CDR3 bases are TGTGCCAGCAGCCGCCTAGCGGGAGCTACCTACGAGCAGTACTTC.

At least ten counts were recorded for this clonotype. This sequence joins TRBV4-1 and TRBJ2-5, with D perhaps matching TRBD2 (5 bases). Germline CDR1 and CDR2: MGHRA and YSYEKL. V gave up 0 bases and J gave up 3 bases, with 11 bases separating them. CDR3 length: 15 residues. CDR3 region: CASSQEGSGKETQYF. Here the CDR3 DNA reads TGCGCCAGCAGCCAAGAGGGTTCGGGGAAAGAGACCCAGTACTTC.

This clonotype was seen just once. The gene calls are TRBV20-1 and TRBJ2-1; 15 bases fit TRBD2. In germline, CDR1 is DFQATT, CDR2 SNEGSKA (reference sequence). J lost 7 bases, V lost 0 bases, and 4 bases had no gene match. CDR3 length: 16 residues. CDR3 nucleotides: TGCAGTGCTAGAGAGGGACTAGCGGGAGGACGTAATGAGCAGTTCTTC. Translated: CSAREGLAGGRNEQFF.

This clonotype was observed many times. A much larger clone is a single base away; this may be a read error. V gene TRBV6-6 combines with J gene TRBJ1-2; D may be TRBD1 (6 bases). The V gene's germline CDR1 is MNHNY and CDR2 SVGAGI (reference sequence). The V end was cut by 7 bases, the J end by 4 bases, with 19 bases between. The CDR3 consists of 15 residues. CDR3 DNA sequence: TGTGCCAGCATCCCTACGATAGGGGGTTCCTATGGCTACACCTTC. This translates into CASIPTIGGSYGYTF.

The chain has TRBV20-1 and TRBJ2-3; 8 bases match TRBD2. The junction had 8 bases not matched to a gene; V was cut back by 6 bases and J by 6 bases. CDR3 length: 13 residues. Germline V gene data show CDR1 as DFQATT and CDR2 as SNEGSKA (reference sequence). The CDR3 sequence is CSALAANTDTQYF. For the CDR3, the DNA is TGCAGTGCACTAGCGGCCAACACGGATACGCAGTATTTT.

There are many counts of this clonotype. CDR3 DNA sequence: TGTGCCAGCAGCCAAGGTGCAGCGGGGCCCACAGATACGCAGTATTTT. It yields the protein CASSQGAAGPTDTQYF. The V call is TRBV5-8, the J call TRBJ2-3, with 7 bases that match TRBD2. The ends lost 4 bases at V and 2 bases at J; junction bases unmatched: 10. The CDR3 has 16 amino acids. CDR1 is SGHTS and CDR2 is YDEGEE in the germline V gene.

The chain carries TRBV25-1 and TRBJ1-5; 10 nucleotides line up with TRBD1. The J segment lost 11 bases and the V segment lost 5 bases, leaving 12 bases of the junction unmatched. From germline, CDR1 is MGHDK and CDR2 SYGVNS. The CDR3 totals 15 residues. The CDR3 DNA reads TGTGCCAGCAGTATTGACAGGGGGCAAGAAGAGACCCAGCATTTT. Its translation is CASSIDRGQEETQHF.

Ten or more counts support this clonotype. The chain combines TRBV5-1 with TRBJ2-7, with a possible D match to TRBD1 (5 bases). The germline CDR1 and CDR2 sequences are SGHRS and YFSETQ. This CDR3 spans 13 amino acids. V lost 0 bases and J 7 bases, leaving 11 bases between the germline ends. CDR3 coding DNA: TGCGCCAGCAGCTTGGTGTGGGGCCGGGAGCAGTACTTC. This encodes CASSLVWGREQYF.

The sample holds a few counts of this clonotype. This clone may be a read error of a much larger clone one base away. This chain uses TRBV6-5 with TRBJ2-5; D may be TRBD1 (5 bases). The CDR3 is 13 amino acids. The germline CDR1 and CDR2 sequences are MNHEY and SVGAGI. V lost 7 bases to trimming and J lost 5 bases, with 14 bases between them. DNA of the CDR3: TGTGCCAGCACACAATCGACAGCTGAGACCCAGTACTTC. As protein: CASTQSTAETQYF.

The chain employs TRBV9 and TRBJ2-3; D is unresolved. CDR3 length: 13 residues. Trimming cost V 4 bases and J 2 bases, with 8 bases left between them. Germline loops: CDR1 SGDLS, CDR2 YYNGEE. CDR3 sequence: CASSPEVTDTQYF. The CDR3 DNA sequence: TGTGCCAGCAGCCCAGAGGTCACAGATACGCAGTATTTT.

The chain has TRBV19 and TRBJ1-6, with 7 bases that match TRBD1. The CDR3 extends over 12 amino acids. The germline V gene has CDR1 LNHDA and CDR2 SQIVND (reference sequence). The V segment lost 10 bases and the J segment 10 bases; nucleotides outside the gene matches: 7. The DNA for the CDR3 is TGTGCCATTACAACAGGGGTCTCACCCCTCCACTTT. Protein sequence: CAITTGVSPLHF.

This sequence joins TRBV4-1 and TRBJ2-7; 9 nucleotides align to TRBD1. V shed 5 bases, J shed 5 bases, and the junction held 10 bases outside the gene matches. This CDR3 is built from 15 residues. The germline CDR1 and CDR2 sequences are MGHRA and YSYEKL. CDR3 coding DNA: TGCGCCAGCAGCAATTCGACAGGGGGGAGGGACGAGCAGTACTTC. It yields the protein CASSNSTGGRDEQYF.

This chain connects TRBV20-1 to TRBJ2-7, with no clear D. CDR3 length: 14 amino acids. The ends were cut back, 1 base at V and 6 bases at J, with 16 bases in the middle. Germline values: CDR1 DFQATT, CDR2 SNEGSKA (reference sequence). This chain's CDR3 is CSARGGPMNSEQYF. The CDR3 DNA follows: TGCAGTGCTAGAGGGGGTCCGATGAACTCCGAGCAGTACTTC.

The DNA for the CDR3 is TGTGCCAGCAGCCCGGGACAGGGAAGGGGCTACACCTTC. Translating gives CASSPGQGRGYTF. This chain uses TRBV7-9 with TRBJ1-2, with TRBD1 identical over 9 bases. Germline V lookup: CDR1 SEHNR, CDR2 FQNEAQ (reference sequence). With 5 bases clipped from V and 8 bases from J, the junction kept 6 bases outside the gene matches. This CDR3 has 13 residues.

V and J are TRBV20-1 and TRBJ1-6; TRBD1 matches 8 bases. The germline CDR1 and CDR2 sequences are DFQATT and SNEGSKA (reference sequence). V lost 3 bases and J lost 7; bases outside the gene matches: 5. The CDR3 contains 14 residues. This chain's CDR3 is CSASKGQANSPLHF. Here the CDR3 DNA reads TGCAGTGCTAGCAAGGGACAGGCGAATTCACCCCTCCACTTT.

This clonotype was detected many times. The V call is TRBV4-3, the J call TRBJ2-7; 7 nucleotides agree with TRBD1. V shed 1 base and J 3 bases; nucleotides not matched to a gene: 6. Germline V gene data show CDR1 as LGHNA and CDR2 as YSLEER. There are 15 residues in the CDR3. CDR3 region: CASSQGRGGGYEQYF. DNA for the CDR3: TGCGCCAGCAGCCAAGGCAGAGGGGGCGGCTACGAGCAGTACTTC.

This chain links TRBV6-4 with TRBJ1-1, with 9 bases identical to TRBD1. This CDR3 has 14 residues. J was trimmed by 7 bases and V by 6 bases; bases with no gene match: 9. CDR1 MRHNA and CDR2 SNTAGT come from the germline V gene. The CDR3 protein is CASRVDRGNDEAFF. The CDR3 nucleotides read TGTGCCAGCAGGGTGGACAGGGGAAATGATGAAGCTTTCTTT.

For this clonotype: A much larger clone differs from this one at a single base, so this may be a read error. The chain carries TRBV6-2 or TRBV6-3 and TRBJ1-5; no clear D. Germline CDR1 and CDR2: MNHEY and SVGEGT. The V end was cut by 5 bases, the J end by 8 bases, with 7 bases between. This CDR3 region has 11 residues. Here the CDR3 DNA reads TGTGCCAGCAGTCCCGGGAAGCCCCAGCATTTT. Encoded protein: CASSPGKPQHF.